The TCR beta chain described here comes from a study of OX40 agonist ivuxolimab in advanced cancers. For the study at large: Given to patients was ivuxolimab, an agonistic anti-OX40 (CD134) antibody. Every 2 weeks, patients got intravenous ivuxolimab at one of six dose levels (0.01-10 mg/kg). Study outcomes and limitations: Dose levels from 0.1 to 3.0 mg/kg saw CD4+ and CD8+ blood T cells expand clonally by week 6.

With baseline, cycle 4 day 1, and cycle 7 day 1 as timepoints, blood was sampled. TCRdb's table, derived via immunoSEQ multiplex PCR, lists solely in-frame clones and lacks some. The table shows over 55,000 clones, with over 80% occurring only once. Of note for this clone: The antigen is undetermined.

The CDR3 loop spans 15 amino acids. Germline CDR1 and CDR2: SGHTA and FQGTGA. The V gene lost 1 base and the J gene lost 0 bases, with 4 bases spanning the gap. The V call is TRBV7-3, the J call TRBJ2-6, with D unclear. Here the sequenced sample was CD4+ or CD8+ T cells sorted from blood, taken in a trial of the OX40 agonist ivuxolimab. The sequence derives from an adult with an advanced solid tumor such as melanoma, head and neck, liver or kidney cancer. The CDR3 nucleotides read TGTGCCAGCAGCTTAATTAACTCTGGGGCCAACGTCCTGACTTTC. Translating it yields CASSLINSGANVLTF.